This T cell receptor beta chain was recovered during a study of cytomegalovirus exposure and HLA in healthy donors. Clones were sequenced by immunoSEQ multiplex PCR, and TCRdb holds only the in-frame ones, with some missing. The repertoire holds almost 200,000 clones, with about 81% as singletons. The CDR3 is 17 residues long. Trimming cost V 1 base and J 5 bases, with 18 bases left between them. Per germline, CDR1 KGHSH and CDR2 LQKENI. The clonotype comes from a woman aged 25 to 39 in good health and CMV-seronegative. The specimen sequenced was PBMCs. The chain is built from TRBV18 and TRBJ2-1, with D maybe TRBD1 (7 bases). The CDR3 spells CASSPLAGQKGDNEQFF. The DNA of the CDR3 is TGTGCCAGCTCACCACTCGCGGGACAGAAGGGGGACAATGAGCAGTTCTTC.